This TCR beta chain was documented in a study of blood T cell repertoires in COVID-19. Sequencing used immunoSEQ multiplex PCR; TCRdb keeps in-frame clones, though not all of them. This sample has roughly 80,000 clones, with 88% found just once. Trimming took 6 bases from V and 5 from J; bases not matched to a gene: 8. This CDR3 is 14 amino acids long. Germline CDR1 and CDR2: MNHEY and SVGAGI. The receptor's source is a man aged 50-59 years with active COVID-19. The sample comprised peripheral blood. The chain recombines TRBV6-5 with TRBJ1-2; 8 nucleotides agree with TRBD1. This CDR3 reads CASRKTGVLYGYTF. The CDR3 DNA sequence: TGTGCCAGCAGGAAGACAGGGGTCCTATATGGCTACACCTTC.